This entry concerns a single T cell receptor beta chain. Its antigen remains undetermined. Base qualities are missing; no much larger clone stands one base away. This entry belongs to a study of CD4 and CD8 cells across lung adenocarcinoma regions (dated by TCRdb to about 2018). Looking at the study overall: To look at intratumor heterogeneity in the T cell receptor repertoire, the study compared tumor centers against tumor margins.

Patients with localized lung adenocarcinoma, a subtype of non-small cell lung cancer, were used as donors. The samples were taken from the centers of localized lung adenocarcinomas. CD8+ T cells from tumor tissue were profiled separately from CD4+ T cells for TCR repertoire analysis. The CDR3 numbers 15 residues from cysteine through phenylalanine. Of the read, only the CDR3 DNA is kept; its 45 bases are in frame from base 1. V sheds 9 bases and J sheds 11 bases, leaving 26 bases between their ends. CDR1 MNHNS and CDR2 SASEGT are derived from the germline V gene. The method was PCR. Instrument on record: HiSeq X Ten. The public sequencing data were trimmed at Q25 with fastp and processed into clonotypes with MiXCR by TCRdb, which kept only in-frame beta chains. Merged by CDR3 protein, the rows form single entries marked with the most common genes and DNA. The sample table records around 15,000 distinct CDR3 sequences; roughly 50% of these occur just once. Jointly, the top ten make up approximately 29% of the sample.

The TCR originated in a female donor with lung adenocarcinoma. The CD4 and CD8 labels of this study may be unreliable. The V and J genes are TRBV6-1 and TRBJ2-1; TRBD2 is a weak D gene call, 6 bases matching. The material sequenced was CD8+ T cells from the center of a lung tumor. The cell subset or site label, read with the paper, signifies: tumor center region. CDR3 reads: CARGLSGVSADKQFF. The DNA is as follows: TGTGCCAGGGGACTCTCGGGGGTGAGCGCAGATAAGCAGTTCTTC.